The 28 T cell receptor beta chains presented below share a single source sample, sequenced in a study of blood T cell repertoires in COVID-19. Produced via immunoSEQ multiplex PCR; TCRdb's table is partial and in-frame only. This sample yields 300,000 to 400,000 clones, of which around 90% are seen a single time; 2% to 3% belongs to the top ten. The specimen sequenced was PBMCs or T cells enriched from blood (not recorded which). Receptors originate from a man aged 55 to 70 who had recovered from COVID-19.

The chain has TRBV6-2 or TRBV6-3 and TRBJ2-7; TRBD1 agrees at 10 bases. Germline V gene lookup returns CDR1 MNHEY and CDR2 SVGEGT. The CDR3 loop spans 14 amino acids. V lost 6 bases and J lost 2; bases outside the gene matches: 4. The CDR3 DNA follows: TGTGCCAGCAGCGGGACAGGGGATGCCTACGAGCAGTACTTC. Its translation: CASSGTGDAYEQYF.

The chain is built from TRBV4-1 and TRBJ1-4; no clear D gene. V was shortened by 3 bases and J by 3 bases, with 29 bases between the two germline ends. This CDR3 has 21 residues. Germline values: CDR1 MGHRA, CDR2 YSYEKL. The CDR3 DNA reads TGCGCCAGCAGCCACCAATTTCAGACCCCGAGGAGTGGGAGCGCTAATGAAAAACTGTTTTTT. This gives the protein CASSHQFQTPRSGSANEKLFF.

The chain recombines TRBV11-2 with TRBJ2-2; 10 bases agree with TRBD1. There are 17 residues in the CDR3. J lost 9 bases, V lost 2 bases, and 12 bases had no gene match. Germline-derived CDR1 and CDR2 are SGHAT and FQNNGV. CDR3 nucleotide sequence: TGTGCCAGCAGCTTAAGTGGGGACAGGGGTTACGTCCGGGAGCTGTTTTTT. This translates into CASSLSGDRGYVRELFF.

As for this clone: A read error is likely, as this CDR3 ends without the conserved phenylalanine or tryptophan. J is TRBJ1-2 and V is TRBV5-6; perhaps TRBD1 as D (5 bases). The CDR3 consists of 13 residues. Per the germline V gene, CDR1 is SGHDT and CDR2 is YYEEEE. Trimming cost V 0 bases and J 3 bases, with 6 bases left between them. DNA for the CDR3: TGTGCCAGCAGCTTGGTAGGGGACTATGGCTACACCCTC. Translated, it gives CASSLVGDYGYTL.

V usage is TRBV7-2 and J usage is TRBJ1-2, with 10 nucleotides matching TRBD1. This CDR3 region has 13 residues. CDR1 is SGHTA and CDR2 is FQGNSA in the germline V gene. V shed 8 bases and J 4 bases; nucleotides not matched to a gene: 4. CDR3 nucleotides: TGTGCCAGCGACAGGGGGCAGGGCTATGGCTACACCTTC. This encodes CASDRGQGYGYTF.

This chain uses TRBV3-1 (or the pseudogene TRBV3-2) with TRBJ1-3, with unresolved D. Germline assignment: CDR1 LGHDT and CDR2 YNNKEL (reference sequence). The CDR3 extends over 15 amino acids. Deletions cut 2 bases from V and 0 bases from J, with 8 bases between. CDR3 amino acids: CASSQHPGSGNTIYF. Here the CDR3 DNA reads TGTGCCAGCAGCCAACACCCCGGCTCTGGAAACACCATATATTTT.

This chain uses TRBV19 with TRBJ2-1; 10 nucleotides align to TRBD1. CDR3 length equals 14 residues. Germline V gene sequence: CDR1 LNHDA, CDR2 SQIVND (reference sequence). The V segment lost 5 bases and the J segment 7 bases; nucleotides outside the gene matches: 5. CDR3 loop: CASSPGQGTNEQFF. The CDR3 bases are TGTGCCAGTAGTCCGGGACAGGGGACGAATGAGCAGTTCTTC. Using reference TRBV19 and TRBJ2-1 for the parts outside the CDR3, the full variable domain is DGGITQSPKYLFRKEGQNVTLSCEQNLNHDAMYWYRQDPGQGLRLIYYSQIVNDFQKGDIAEGYSVSREKKESFPLTVTSAQKNPTAFYLCASSPGQGTNEQFFGPGTRLTVL.

The chain couples TRBV27 to TRBJ1-2; D not certain. The CDR3 length is 13 residues. Trimming cost V 2 bases and J 6 bases, with 10 bases left between them. Germline V lookup: CDR1 MNHEY, CDR2 SMNVEV (reference sequence). CDR3 sequence (DNA): TGTGCCAGCAGTTTAGAGGGTAGAGATGGCTACACCTTC. Amino acids: CASSLEGRDGYTF.

This rearrangement joins TRBV29-1 to TRBJ2-3, with unresolved D. V shed 8 bases and J shed 0 bases, with 15 bases lying between them. This CDR3 is built from 14 residues. Germline V gives CDR1 SQVTM, CDR2 ANQGSEA. The CDR3 DNA sequence: TGCAGCACCGCAGAACAGTTTAGCACAGATACGCAGTATTTT. This gives the protein CSTAEQFSTDTQYF.

This chain joins TRBV6-5 and TRBJ1-2; D remains unclear. CDR3 length: 12 residues. Germline CDR1 reads MNHEY; CDR2 reads SVGAGI. Between the trimmed V and J ends, which lost 4 bases and 4 bases, there was a span of 7 bases. The CDR3 loop reads CASSSTSYGYTF. In nucleotides, the CDR3 is TGTGCCAGCAGTTCCACGAGCTATGGCTACACCTTC.

J is TRBJ2-1 and V is TRBV7-3; D is possibly TRBD1 (6 bases). CDR3 length: 15 residues. V was clipped by 6 bases and J by 1 base, with 13 bases between them. CDR1 and CDR2 from the germline V gene are SGHTA and FQGTGA. This chain's CDR3 is CASSPVRGSYNEQFF. CDR3 in DNA: TGTGCCAGCAGTCCCGTAAGGGGGTCCTACAATGAGCAGTTCTTC. Looking up the rest from reference TRBV7-3 and TRBJ2-1 gives the full variable domain: GAGVSQTPSNKVTEKGKYVELRCDPISGHTALYWYRQSLGQGPEFLIYFQGTGAADDSGLPNDRFFAVRPEGSVSTLKIQRTERGDSAVYLCASSPVRGSYNEQFFGPGTRLTVL.

The table lists this clone with a count of one. The V gene is TRBV5-1, the J gene TRBJ1-1; D not certain. Germline V lookup: CDR1 SGHRS, CDR2 YFSETQ. The CDR3 totals 12 residues. Trimming pared 4 bases from V and 10 bases from J, leaving 14 bases between. This CDR3 is CASSLGEGGAFF. CDR3 in DNA: TGCGCCAGCAGCCTTGGAGAGGGCGGAGCTTTCTTT. Full variable domain (remainder filled in from reference TRBV5-1 and TRBJ1-1): KAGVTQTPRYLIKTRGQQVTLSCSPISGHRSVSWYQQTPGQGLQFLFEYFSETQRNKGNFPGRFSGRQFSNSRSEMNVSTLELGDSALYLCASSLGEGGAFFGQGTRLTVV.

This chain uses TRBV18 with TRBJ1-2, with 8 bases matching TRBD1. V lost 5 bases, J lost 2 bases, and 7 bases stayed unmatched. The CDR3 totals 15 residues. Germline loops: CDR1 KGHSH, CDR2 LQKENI. The CDR3 DNA reads TGTGCCAGCTCAGCAGCGACAGGGGCCAACTATGGCTACACCTTC. As protein: CASSAATGANYGYTF.

The rearrangement links TRBV5-4 to TRBJ1-6, with D perhaps TRBD1 (5 bases). V lost 4 bases to trimming and J lost 7 bases, with 12 bases between them. Germline CDR1 is SGHNT and CDR2 is YYREEE (reference sequence). The CDR3 length is 14 residues. CDR3 DNA sequence: TGTGCCAGCAGCCTCGACAGTAAAAATTCACCCCTCCACTTT. Its translation is CASSLDSKNSPLHF.

The chain carries TRBV12-3 or TRBV12-4 and TRBJ2-2; D uncertain. The CDR3 has 13 amino acids. The V gene lost 6 bases and the J gene lost 4 bases, with 9 bases spanning the gap. CDR3 nucleotides: TGTGCCAGCAGCCCTAGAATCACCGGGGAGCTGTTTTTT. Its protein product is CASSPRITGELFF.

V is TRBV4-3 and J is TRBJ2-7, with TRBD1 matching 9 bases. The CDR3 is 19 amino acids. The trim removed 4 bases at V and 0 bases at J, leaving 16 bases unmatched. Germline CDR1 reads LGHNA; CDR2 reads YSLEER. CDR3 region: CASSLEIGTGNSHSYEQYF. In DNA, the CDR3 is TGCGCCAGCAGCCTAGAAATAGGGACAGGGAACTCCCACTCCTACGAGCAGTACTTC.

The table lists this clone with many counts. This chain links TRBV5-4 with TRBJ2-3; TRBD2 matches at 8 bases. The germline CDR1 and CDR2 sequences are SGHNT and YYREEE (reference sequence). This CDR3 region has 16 residues. J lost 3 bases, V lost 9 bases, and 15 bases had no gene match. The CDR3 region is CATSPSGGRGTDTQYF. CDR3 coding DNA: TGTGCCACGTCACCGTCGGGGGGGCGCGGGACAGATACGCAGTATTTT.

The chain links TRBV7-8 to TRBJ1-3; 8 nucleotides agree with TRBD1. The CDR3 contains 14 residues. Looked up from germline, CDR1 is SGHVS and CDR2 is FQNEAQ. The V gene end was trimmed by 5 bases and the J gene end by 7 bases; junction bases not matched to a gene: 7. CDR3 residues: CASSVDRASNTIYF. The CDR3, as DNA: TGTGCCAGCAGCGTGGACAGGGCGTCGAACACCATATATTTT.

The J gene is TRBJ1-2, the V gene TRBV27, with a possible D match to TRBD1 (5 bases). Germline V gene sequence: CDR1 MNHEY, CDR2 SMNVEV (reference sequence). The CDR3 is made up of 14 amino acids. V was shortened by 6 bases and J by 3 bases, with 14 bases between the two germline ends. The CDR3 sequence is CASSPGLSYYGYTF. Written as DNA, the CDR3 is TGTGCCAGCAGCCCGGGACTTTCATACTATGGCTACACCTTC.

The chain couples TRBV19 to TRBJ1-1, with unresolved D. V dropped 10 bases and J dropped 0 bases, with 12 bases sitting between them. Germline values: CDR1 LNHDA, CDR2 SQIVND (reference sequence). This CDR3 has 13 residues. This CDR3 is CAIASRLNTEAFF. As DNA, the CDR3 is TGTGCCATCGCCTCCAGGCTGAACACTGAAGCTTTCTTT.

The chain recombines TRBV4-1 with TRBJ1-4; TRBD1 matches at 7 bases. This CDR3 comprises 14 residues. Germline CDR1 MGHRA, CDR2 YSYEKL. J was trimmed by 5 bases and V by 6 bases; bases with no gene match: 6. The CDR3 reads CASRPGQKNEKLFF. The CDR3 bases are TGCGCCAGCAGGCCGGGACAGAAAAATGAAAAACTGTTTTTT.

This chain uses TRBV30 with TRBJ1-5; D is possibly TRBD1 (6 bases). The V and J ends lost 4 bases and 3 bases respectively, with 10 bases between them. The CDR3 has 13 residues. CDR1 is GTSNPN, CDR2 SVGIG, per germline (reference sequence). CDR3 amino acids: CAWTHRDNQPQHF. CDR3 nucleotide sequence: TGTGCCTGGACCCACAGGGACAATCAGCCCCAGCATTTT.

This clone has just one count. V gene TRBV6-2 or TRBV6-3 combines with J gene TRBJ1-1, with 8 nucleotides matching TRBD1. The length of the CDR3 is 15 residues. J lost 7 bases, V lost 6 bases, and 13 bases had no gene match. Germline V lookup: CDR1 MNHEY, CDR2 SVGEGT. The CDR3 sequence: CASSPPTGAEGEAFF. The CDR3 region has the DNA TGTGCCAGCAGCCCCCCGACAGGGGCGGAGGGTGAAGCTTTCTTT.

The chain recombines TRBV10-3 with TRBJ1-6; 7 nucleotides match TRBD1. The germline CDR1 and CDR2 sequences are ENHRY and SYGVKD. The CDR3 totals 15 residues. J was trimmed by 7 bases and V by 3 bases; bases with no gene match: 6. The CDR3 bases are TGTGCCATCAGTGAACTGACAGGGTCCAATTCACCCCTCCACTTT. Translated, it gives CAISELTGSNSPLHF.

The rearrangement links TRBV6-5 to TRBJ1-6, with TRBD1 identical over 12 bases. Germline-derived CDR1 and CDR2 are MNHEY and SVGAGI. The J segment lost 9 bases and the V segment lost 8 bases, leaving 5 bases of the junction unmatched. The CDR3 loop spans 14 amino acids. The CDR3 DNA follows: TGTGCCAGCGGAAGGGACAGGGGGCTTTCACCCCTCCACTTT. Translating gives CASGRDRGLSPLHF.

The chain couples TRBV5-1 to TRBJ2-1; 7 nucleotides agree with TRBD2. The CDR3 is 16 amino acids. The germline V gene has CDR1 SGHRS and CDR2 YFSETQ. V shed 5 bases, J shed 0 bases, and the junction held 8 bases outside the gene matches. The CDR3 spells CASRRDYSLSYNEQFF. DNA for the CDR3: TGCGCCAGCAGGCGGGACTATTCCCTCTCCTACAATGAGCAGTTCTTC.

The chain has TRBV7-2 and TRBJ1-5, with 7 bases fitting TRBD1. V lost 5 bases, J lost 6 bases, and 10 bases stayed unmatched. The germline V gene encodes CDR1 SGHTA and CDR2 FQGNSA. The CDR3 is 15 residues long. As DNA, the CDR3 is TGTGCCAGCAGCAAAGAGACAGGGCAGGTTCAGCCCCAGCATTTT. Its protein is CASSKETGQVQPQHF.

The chain uses TRBV2 and TRBJ2-7; tentatively, D is TRBD1 (5 bases). Germline values: CDR1 SNHLY, CDR2 FYNNEI. V lost 5 bases, J lost 3 bases, and 20 bases lay in between. This CDR3 has 16 amino acids. DNA for the CDR3: TGTGCCAGCAGTTACCTGGCGCCGGACATTGGCTACGAGCAGTACTTC. This translates into CASSYLAPDIGYEQYF.